One sample yielded the 18 T cell receptor beta chains listed below, sequenced in a study of beta chain features in type 1 diabetes (dated by TCRdb to 2016 to 2019). Here is what the overall study found, with its caveats: In all four CD4+ subsets, TCRB CDR3 length was moderately but significantly shorter in type 1 diabetes patients.

Libraries were built with the immunoSEQ multiplex PCR assay. The entire amount of isolated RNA was reverse transcribed using the High Capacity cDNA Reverse Transcription Kit, so the sequenced TCRB transcripts were expressed ones. Not all clones reach the TCRdb copy of this immuneACCESS table, which keeps in-frame sequences only. Checked studies attribute under half of the gap to unresolved V genes and leave the rest unexplained. Present in this sample are 550,000 to 850,000 clones, 13% of which were seen just once. 0.02% to 0.025% of the sample is taken by the ten largest. These receptors have no known antigen. Sequenced sample: naive CD4+ T cells from blood. The cell subset or site tag for this specimen amounts to: true naive CD4+ T cells. The receptors shown here come from a man aged 18 to 29 with type 1 diabetes.

Only a few counts were recorded for this clone. This sequence joins TRBV6-1 and TRBJ2-5; possibly TRBD2 for D (5 bases). Germline assignment: CDR1 MNHNS and CDR2 SASEGT. This CDR3 has 15 amino acids. Trimming left V 4 bases short and J 1 base short, with 13 bases between. CDR3 sequence (DNA): TGTGCCAGCAGTGCGACTACAAGACCCCAAGAGACCCAGTACTTC. It is translated as CASSATTRPQETQYF.

This clone turned up a few times. V usage is TRBV5-1 and J usage is TRBJ1-1; TRBD1 might be the D (5 bases). The V gene lost 3 bases and the J gene lost 1 base, with 7 bases spanning the gap. CDR3 length: 13 residues. Germline V lookup: CDR1 SGHRS, CDR2 YFSETQ. Written as DNA, the CDR3 is TGCGCCAGCAGCTCGGGGGAGAACACTGAAGCTTTCTTT. The encoded protein is CASSSGENTEAFF.

This clone occurred a few times. The genes are TRBV28 and TRBJ1-1; D unclear. V lost 7 bases, J lost 0 bases, and 12 bases lay in between. The germline gives CDR1 MDHEN, CDR2 SYDVKM. The CDR3 totals 14 residues. The DNA for the CDR3 is TGTGCCAGCATCTTAGGGTTTATGAACACTGAAGCTTTCTTT. This sequence encodes CASILGFMNTEAFF.

This chain links TRBV2 with TRBJ2-7; 7 bases agree with TRBD1. V shed 4 bases and J 1 base; nucleotides not matched to a gene: 7. The CDR3 runs to 15 residues. CDR1 is SNHLY and CDR2 is FYNNEI in the germline V gene. The CDR3 DNA reads as TGTGCCAGCAGTGTGTTGGTGACAGGGTCCTACGAGCAGTACTTC. As protein: CASSVLVTGSYEQYF.

A few counts support this clone. The V and J genes are TRBV2 and TRBJ1-2, with D uncertain. This CDR3 is built from 9 residues. Deletions cut 4 bases from V and 12 bases from J, with 6 bases between. Germline lookup yields CDR1 SNHLY and CDR2 FYNNEI. The CDR3 reads CASSVGNTF. The CDR3 DNA reads as TGTGCCAGCAGTGTTGGGAACACCTTC.

There are a few counts of this clone. CDR3 region: CASSTGINTGELFF. Here the CDR3 DNA reads TGTGCCAGTAGTACAGGGATTAACACCGGGGAGCTGTTTTTT. This chain connects TRBV19 to TRBJ2-2; a weak D match, TRBD1 (5 bases). The V end was cut by 4 bases, the J end by 2 bases, with 8 bases between. Germline V lookup: CDR1 LNHDA, CDR2 SQIVND (reference sequence). This CDR3 contains 14 residues.

This clone has more than one count but fewer than ten. The CDR3: CASSFGTGLSTDTQYF. CDR3 nucleotide sequence: TGTGCCAGCAGCTTTGGGACAGGTTTGTCGACAGATACGCAGTATTTT. This chain uses TRBV5-4 with TRBJ2-3; 8 nucleotides agree with TRBD1. V shed 2 bases and J 3 bases; nucleotides not matched to a gene: 8. Germline V gene sequence: CDR1 SGHNT, CDR2 YYREEE (reference sequence). The CDR3 sequence is 16 residues long.

V and J are TRBV5-1 and TRBJ2-7; D may be TRBD1 (6 bases). Germline CDR1 is SGHRS and CDR2 is YFSETQ. The V end lost 0 bases, the J end lost 2 bases, and 9 bases lay between the germline ends. This CDR3 comprises 14 residues. CDR3 sequence (DNA): TGCGCCAGCAGCTTGGACAGGGACACCTACGAGCAGTACTTC. Its protein is CASSLDRDTYEQYF.

The CDR3 loop reads CASGTGQGEQYF. In nucleotides, the CDR3 is TGCGCCAGCGGCACGGGACAGGGGGAGCAGTACTTC. J is TRBJ2-7 and V is TRBV5-1; 10 bases line up with TRBD1. The germline gives CDR1 SGHRS, CDR2 YFSETQ. After removal of 7 bases from V and 7 bases from J, the junction contained 5 bases not matched to a gene. This CDR3 is 12 amino acids long.

The genes are TRBV9 and TRBJ1-1; 7 nucleotides line up with TRBD1. Germline trimming cut 3 bases from V and 6 bases from J; bases unmatched to any gene: 5. The CDR3 is 13 amino acids. The germline V gene has CDR1 SGDLS and CDR2 YYNGEE. The CDR3 reads CASSAEQGSEAFF. DNA of the CDR3: TGTGCCAGCAGCGCAGAACAGGGGTCTGAAGCTTTCTTT. The whole variable domain, remainder taken from reference TRBV9 and TRBJ1-1, is DSGVTQTPKHLITATGQRVTLRCSPRSGDLSVYWYQQSLDQGLQFLIQYYNGEERAKGNILERFSAQQFPDLHSELNLSSLELGDSALYFCASSAEQGSEAFFGQGTRLTVV.

This CDR3 is CASSREGRDRGFNQPQHF. In nucleotides, the CDR3 is TGTGCCAGCAGCCGGGAAGGTAGGGACCGGGGTTTCAATCAGCCCCAGCATTTT. This rearrangement joins TRBV7-9 to TRBJ1-5, with a possible D match to TRBD1 (5 bases). In germline, CDR1 is SEHNR, CDR2 FQNEAQ (reference sequence). V gave up 5 bases and J gave up 3 bases, with 23 bases separating them. CDR3 length equals 18 residues. Full variable domain (remainder filled in from reference TRBV7-9 and TRBJ1-5): DTGVSQNPRHKITKRGQNVTFRCDPISEHNRLYWYRQTLGQGPEFLTYFQNEAQLEKSRLLSDRFSAERPKGSFSTLEIQRTEQGDSAMYLCASSREGRDRGFNQPQHFGDGTRLSIL.

The rearrangement joins TRBV19 to TRBJ2-1, with 10 bases identical to TRBD2. Looked up from germline, CDR1 is LNHDA and CDR2 is SQIVND (reference sequence). CDR3 length: 15 amino acids. Losses at the gene ends were 10 bases for V and 4 bases for J; bases not matched to a gene: 10. CDR3 sequence (DNA): TGTGCCACCAGACTAGCGGGTGAACTTTACAATGAGCAGTTCTTC. Protein sequence: CATRLAGELYNEQFF.

This clone showed up just a few times. The J gene is TRBJ1-1, the V gene TRBV30; D is unresolved. This CDR3 is 12 amino acids long. Trimming shortened V by 0 bases and J by 6 bases, and 8 bases separated the two germline ends. Germline V gene sequence: CDR1 GTSNPN, CDR2 SVGIG (reference sequence). The chain's CDR3 is CAWSVRTPEAFF. The CDR3 coding sequence is TGTGCCTGGAGTGTAAGGACCCCTGAAGCTTTCTTT.

Comment on this clone: At one boundary the junction diverges from the germline segment, which might be a read error. The rearrangement uses TRBV2 and TRBJ2-1; TRBD2 agrees at 12 bases. Germline assignment: CDR1 SNHLY and CDR2 FYNNEI. The CDR3 has 15 residues. In nucleotides, the CDR3 is TGTGCCAGCAGTGAAGCAAGGGCTAGCGGGGGGGCTGGCATCTTC. Amino acids: CASSEARASGGAGIF.

The chain combines TRBV19 with TRBJ2-3; D may be TRBD2 (5 bases). The CDR3 is 16 amino acids. Germline values: CDR1 LNHDA, CDR2 SQIVND (reference sequence). Trimming cost V 1 base and J 0 bases, with 11 bases left between them. The CDR3 is CASSIGTSISTDTQYF. CDR3 nucleotide sequence: TGTGCCAGTAGTATAGGGACTTCTATTAGCACAGATACGCAGTATTTT.

This chain uses TRBV5-4 with TRBJ2-3; maybe TRBD1 (6 bases). CDR1 SGHNT and CDR2 YYREEE come from the germline V gene (reference sequence). Trimming removed 1 base at V and 3 bases at J, with 9 bases between. CDR3 length equals 14 residues. CDR3 DNA sequence: TGTGCCAGCAGCTTGAACAGGGCAACAGATACGCAGTATTTT. Translation: CASSLNRATDTQYF.

This clone was seen more than once but under ten times. J is TRBJ2-1 and V is TRBV15, with D possibly matching TRBD2 (6 bases). Trimming left V 0 bases short and J 4 bases short, with 16 bases between. The CDR3 runs 17 residues. CDR1 is LNHNV and CDR2 is YYDKDF in the germline V gene (reference sequence). Here the CDR3 reads CATSRDPGVAVYNEQFF. CDR3 DNA: TGTGCCACCAGCAGAGATCCTGGGGTAGCGGTGTACAATGAGCAGTTCTTC. The whole variable domain, remainder taken from reference TRBV15 and TRBJ2-1, is DAMVIQNPRYQVTQFGKPVTLSCSQTLNHNVMYWYQQKSSQAPKLLFHYYDKDFNNEADTPDNFQSRRPNTSFCFLDIRSPGLGDTAMYLCATSRDPGVAVYNEQFFGPGTRLTVL.

The rearrangement links TRBV10-2 to TRBJ1-1; D is possibly TRBD1 (6 bases). The CDR3 length is 14 residues. The V gene's germline CDR1 is WSHSY and CDR2 SAAADI. Trimming took off 4 bases at V and 4 bases at J, with 13 bases between the two ends. CDR3 bases: TGCGCCAGCAGTGTCGAGGGGGAAAGCACTGAAGCTTTCTTT. Its translation: CASSVEGESTEAFF.